This TCR beta chain came from a study of patients and donors after allogeneic stem cell transplantation. TCRdb analysed the RT-PCR reads with MiXCR anew, one entry per CDR3 protein. The sample holds approximately 200,000 distinct CDR3 sequences, 13% to 15% seen once. V lost 3 bases, J lost 3 bases, and 9 bases lay in between. The CDR3 has 14 amino acids. From germline, CDR1 is LNHDA and CDR2 SQIVND (reference sequence). Sequences were obtained from blood, either unsorted or a sorted T cell fraction (not recorded which). The chain is built from TRBV19 and TRBJ1-5, with D possibly being TRBD1 (5 bases). The clonotype comes from a human donor who was either an allogeneic HSCT recipient or a stem cell or donor lymphocyte infusion donor (not recorded which). It is not recorded whose cells these are; they may come from a transplant donor. The CDR3 is CASSISGYNQPQHF. For the CDR3, the DNA is TGTGCCAGTAGTATTTCAGGGTACAATCAGCCCCAGCATTTT.